A selection of T cell receptor beta chains follows, all from one sample in a study of blood T cell repertoires in COVID-19. Sequencing used immunoSEQ multiplex PCR; TCRdb keeps in-frame clones, though not all of them. Among about 280,000 clones, roughly 85% were seen once, and the ten largest hold under 3%. Material: PBMCs or T cells enriched from blood (not recorded which). Every receptor here comes from a woman in her forties or fifties who had recovered from COVID-19. CDR3s leave out the opening cysteine and the closing phenylalanine or tryptophan.

J gene: TRBJ1-5; V gene: TRBV3-1/TRBV3-2; CDR3 protein: ASSQKGLGQPQH
J gene: TRBJ1-5; V gene: TRBV19; CDR3 protein: ASGQGNQPQH
J gene: TRBJ1-1; V gene: TRBV30; CDR3 protein: AWSAKQGLNTEAF
J gene: TRBJ2-6; V gene: TRBV3-1/TRBV3-2; CDR3 protein: ASSQDSSGANVLT
J gene: TRBJ2-6; V gene: TRBV4-3; CDR3 protein: ASSQDSPGAYSGANVLT
J gene: TRBJ1-5; V gene: TRBV27; CDR3 protein: ASSSGSSNQPQH
J gene: TRBJ1-2; V gene: TRBV2; CDR3 protein: ASRARNRETGYT
J gene: TRBJ2-1; V gene: TRBV6-5; CDR3 protein: ASSYDRGFYNEQF
J gene: TRBJ1-4; V gene: TRBV7-8; CDR3 protein: ASSRQGGATNEKLF
J gene: TRBJ1-3; V gene: TRBV27; CDR3 protein: ASMGGLYGNTIY